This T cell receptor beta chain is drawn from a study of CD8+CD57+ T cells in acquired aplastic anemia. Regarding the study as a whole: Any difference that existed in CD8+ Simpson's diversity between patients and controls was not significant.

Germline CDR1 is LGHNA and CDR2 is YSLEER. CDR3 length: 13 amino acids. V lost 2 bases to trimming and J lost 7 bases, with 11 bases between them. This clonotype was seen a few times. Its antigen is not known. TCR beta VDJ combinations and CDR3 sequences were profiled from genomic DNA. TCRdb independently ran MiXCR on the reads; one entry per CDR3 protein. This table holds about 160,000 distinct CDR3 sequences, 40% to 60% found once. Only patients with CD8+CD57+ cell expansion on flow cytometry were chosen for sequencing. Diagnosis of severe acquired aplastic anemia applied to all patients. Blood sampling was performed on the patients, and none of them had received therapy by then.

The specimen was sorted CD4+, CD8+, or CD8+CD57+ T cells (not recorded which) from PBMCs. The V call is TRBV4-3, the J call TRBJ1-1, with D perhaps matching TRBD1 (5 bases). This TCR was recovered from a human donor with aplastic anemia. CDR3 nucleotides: TGCGCCAGCAGCCAACCCGGGGCCTATGAAGCTTTCTTT. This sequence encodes CASSQPGAYEAFF.